The clone carrying this T cell receptor beta chain was counted many times. What it binds is not known. The sample comes from a study of human T cells and chemical hapten exposure. Regarding the study as a whole: Patch test scores rose with PT1 expanded TCR counts, a positive correlation. Expanded TCRs made up significantly more big CDR3 similarity clusters than controls did. Healthy people's immune response may differ from that of the donors, who had alopecia.

Time point here: pre-sensitization, week 0. As to treatment: therapeutic diphenylcyclopropenone sensitization with weekly scalp DPC. The CDR3 contains 14 residues. V was cut by 6 bases and J by 2 bases, with 12 bases left in between. How the authors handled the data: The median was roughly 100,000 TCRs per sample, ranging about 20,000 to 690,600. TCRdb reprocessed the RACE reads with MiXCR, giving one entry per CDR3 protein. TCRdb, not the original authors, processed these V and J calls. This sample has over 300,000 distinct CDR3 sequences; around 5.5% occur once, and the top ten carry 2.6%. This TCR was recovered from a woman aged 45-65 years with alopecia areata. Some clones in this sample may be carry-over from other donors' samples. This specimen was whole blood, taken in connection with sensitization to the hapten diphenylcyclopropenone (DPC). The chain employs TRBV12-3 or TRBV12-4 and TRBJ2-3; D tentatively fits TRBD1 or TRBD2 (5 bases each). CDR3 amino acids: CASRAGTATDTQYF. CDR3 sequence (DNA): TGTGCCAGCAGAGCTGGGACGGCCACAGATACGCAGTATTTT.